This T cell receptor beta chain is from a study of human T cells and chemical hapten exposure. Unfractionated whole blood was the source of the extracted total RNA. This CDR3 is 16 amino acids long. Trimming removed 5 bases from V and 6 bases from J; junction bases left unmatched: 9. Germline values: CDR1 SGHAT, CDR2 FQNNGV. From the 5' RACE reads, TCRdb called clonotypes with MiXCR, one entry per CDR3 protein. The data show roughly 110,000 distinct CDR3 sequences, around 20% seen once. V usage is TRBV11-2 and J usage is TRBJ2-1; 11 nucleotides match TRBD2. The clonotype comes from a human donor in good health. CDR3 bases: TGTGCCAGCAGCCTCGGGCTAGCGGGAGGAGCCAATGAGCAGTTCTTC. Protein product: CASSLGLAGGANEQFF.